This T cell receptor (beta chain) emerged from a study of identifying expanded T cells in peripheral blood. During the collection period, no donor immune events like infections were recorded. Details on this clone: As yet, its antigen is unknown.

Libraries were prepared by immunoSEQ multiplex PCR; TCRdb keeps only in-frame clonotypes and omits some of them. The sample consists of approximately 81,000 clones, around 84% of them appearing once. Study conclusions and caveats: Two-week clone count variance significantly increased as total template count grew. About 1.3 clones differed between technical replicates, versus about 15 and 19 over time.

The sequence came from a person aged 18 to 70 in good health. Sequencing was carried out using blood.

CDR3 nucleotides: TGTGCCAGCAGTTACACCAATGAGCAGTTCTTC. Translating gives CASSYTNEQFF. The chain is built from TRBV6-6 and TRBJ2-1; the D is unclear. Germline CDR1 reads MNHNY; CDR2 reads SVGAGI (reference sequence). Deletions cut 2 bases from V and 6 bases from J, with 2 bases between. The CDR3 runs to 11 residues.